The 25 T cell receptor beta chains given below trace back to one sample, sequenced in a study of PD-1 blockade in classical Hodgkin lymphoma. Generated by immunoSEQ multiplex PCR, the TCRdb table keeps only in-frame clones and is missing some. Here the sample spans tens of thousands of clones, 90% to 95% being singletons. The time point: cycle 4 day 1 (C4D1), after 5 to 7 weeks of nivolumab. Each of the patients experienced relapse following autologous stem cell transplantation, and their brentuximab vedotin exposure differed. This specimen was peripheral blood mononuclear cells (PBMCs), taken before the fourth cycle of nivolumab. The source is a human donor with classical Hodgkin lymphoma.

This clone came up a few times. The chain recombines TRBV6-1 with TRBJ2-2; the D is unclear. This CDR3 has 13 amino acids. The germline V and J ends were trimmed by 2 bases and 3 bases, with 4 bases remaining between them. The germline gives CDR1 MNHNS, CDR2 SASEGT. This chain's CDR3 is CASSERHTGELFF. The CDR3 nucleotides are TGTGCCAGCAGTGAACGTCACACCGGGGAGCTGTTTTTT.

The chain joins TRBV7-9 to TRBJ2-3, with D tentatively TRBD2 (6 bases). CDR3 size: 14 residues. Germline CDR1 and CDR2: SEHNR and FQNEAQ (reference sequence). The V gene lost 5 bases and the J gene lost 3 bases, with 12 bases spanning the gap. As DNA, the CDR3 is TGTGCCAGCAGCCCTTTCGCGGGAACAGATACGCAGTATTTT. This codes for CASSPFAGTDTQYF.

V usage is TRBV21-1 and J usage is TRBJ2-3; the table's D call, TRBD2, was not checked against the DNA. TRBV21-1 is listed as a pseudogene. The CDR3 has 19 amino acids. CDR3 residues: CASSKPRVAGGPDTDTQYF. CDR3 DNA: TGTGCCAGCAGCAAACCCAGGGTAGCGGGGGGGCCGGACACAGATACGCAGTATTTT.

The chain links TRBV5-5 to TRBJ1-5; 7 bases fit TRBD1. Germline lookup yields CDR1 SGHKS and CDR2 YYEKEE (reference sequence). Trimming removed 4 bases from V and 3 bases from J; junction bases left unmatched: 4. CDR3 length equals 14 residues. CDR3 DNA sequence: TGTGCCAGCAGCGAACAGGGGCTCAATCAGCCCCAGCATTTT. Amino acids: CASSEQGLNQPQHF.

The chain uses TRBV5-1 and TRBJ2-3, with 8 nucleotides matching TRBD2. Per germline, CDR1 SGHRS and CDR2 YFSETQ. After removal of 2 bases from V and 2 bases from J, the junction contained 1 base not matched to a gene. The CDR3 extends over 14 amino acids. The CDR3 DNA reads TGCGCCAGCAGCTTAGCGGGGGTCACAGATACGCAGTATTTT. Translation gives CASSLAGVTDTQYF.

This clone is medium-sized (0.01 to 0.1%) within its sample. The chain combines TRBV19 with TRBJ1-5; 7 bases align to TRBD1. Losses at the gene ends were 5 bases for V and 0 bases for J; bases not matched to a gene: 7. This CDR3 has 16 residues. Looked up from germline, CDR1 is LNHDA and CDR2 is SQIVND (reference sequence). This CDR3 reads CASSFRGSRSNQPQHF. CDR3 in DNA: TGTGCCAGTAGTTTCAGGGGGTCGCGTAGCAATCAGCCCCAGCATTTT.

V is TRBV7-2 and J is TRBJ2-3; TRBD1 might be the D (5 bases). The CDR3 contains 17 residues. CDR1 is SGHTA and CDR2 is FQGNSA in the germline V gene. The V and J ends lost 0 bases and 4 bases respectively, with 17 bases between them. CDR3 residues: CASSLAWAVEGADTQYF. CDR3 in DNA: TGTGCCAGCAGCTTAGCGTGGGCCGTCGAAGGGGCAGATACGCAGTATTTT.

The V gene is TRBV7-8, the J gene TRBJ1-1, with D uncertain. The CDR3 is 12 amino acids. Trimming shortened V by 5 bases and J by 6 bases, and 10 bases separated the two germline ends. Germline loops: CDR1 SGHVS, CDR2 FQNEAQ. CDR3 in amino acids: CASSPFVPEAFF. The CDR3 region has the DNA TGTGCCAGCAGCCCGTTTGTTCCTGAAGCTTTCTTT.

This CDR3 reads CASSLVAGANEQFF. The CDR3 region has the DNA TGCGCCAGCAGCTTGGTAGCGGGAGCAAATGAGCAGTTCTTC. The chain couples TRBV5-1 to TRBJ2-1; 9 bases agree with TRBD2. The CDR3 totals 14 residues. CDR1 is SGHRS, CDR2 YFSETQ, per germline. With V trimmed by 0 bases and J by 7 bases, 2 bases remained unmatched.

The chain is built from TRBV7-9 and TRBJ1-4; D is undetermined. The germline V gene encodes CDR1 SEHNR and CDR2 FQNEAQ (reference sequence). V was cut by 4 bases and J by 0 bases, with 9 bases left in between. The CDR3 runs to 15 residues. For the CDR3, the DNA is TGTGCCAGCAGCTCATCGGCAGCAACTAATGAAAAACTGTTTTTT. Residues: CASSSSAATNEKLFF.

With respect to this clone: This sample includes further DNA sequences coding for the same CDR3. J is TRBJ2-1 and V is TRBV5-1; 12 bases are shared with TRBD2. J gave up 4 bases and V 1 base, and 0 bases lay outside the gene matches. Germline V lookup: CDR1 SGHRS, CDR2 YFSETQ. This CDR3 region has 15 residues. In DNA form, the CDR3 reads TGCGCCAGCAGCTTGCTAGCGGGAGGGTACAATGAGCAGTTCTTC. Its protein product is CASSLLAGGYNEQFF.

In its sample, this clone was seen once. V gene TRBV28 combines with J gene TRBJ2-1, with a tentative D call TRBD2 (6 bases). CDR1 and CDR2 from the germline V gene are MDHEN and SYDVKM. Trimming cost V 5 bases and J 8 bases, with 16 bases left between them. The CDR3 runs 14 residues. The DNA for the CDR3 is TGTGCCAGCAGTCTCCGGACTATCGGCGATGAGCAGTTCTTC. The encoded protein is CASSLRTIGDEQFF.

The chain combines TRBV7-8 with TRBJ1-1; TRBD1 aligns across 10 bases. CDR1 SGHVS and CDR2 FQNEAQ come from the germline V gene. CDR3 length: 15 residues. With V trimmed by 5 bases and J by 4 bases, 7 bases remained unmatched. In nucleotides, the CDR3 is TGTGCCAGCAGCATAGACAGGGGGCTAGCCACTGAAGCTTTCTTT. Protein sequence: CASSIDRGLATEAFF.

The chain employs TRBV28 and TRBJ2-7, with D possibly being TRBD1 or TRBD2 (6 bases each). The germline V gene encodes CDR1 MDHEN and CDR2 SYDVKM. The CDR3 is 15 residues long. V lost 2 bases and J 2 bases, leaving 13 bases between the germline ends. CDR3 protein: CASSLMEGVAYEQYF. Written as DNA, the CDR3 is TGTGCCAGCAGTTTAATGGAGGGGGTAGCCTACGAGCAGTACTTC.

The chain joins TRBV7-3 to TRBJ2-2; D is possibly TRBD2 (6 bases). Germline V gene lookup returns CDR1 SGHTA and CDR2 FQGTGA. CDR3 length: 14 amino acids. V was shortened by 1 base and J by 5 bases, with 8 bases between the two germline ends. CDR3 region: CASSLMGGTGELFF. CDR3 nucleotides: TGTGCCAGCAGCTTAATGGGAGGAACCGGGGAGCTGTTTTTT.

The rearrangement uses TRBV5-5 and TRBJ2-7; 7 bases are shared with TRBD1. The CDR3 sequence is 15 residues long. CDR1 is SGHKS, CDR2 YYEKEE, per germline (reference sequence). Trimming removed 4 bases from V and 3 bases from J; junction bases left unmatched: 10. CDR3 protein: CASSTQTGTLYEQYF. CDR3 sequence (DNA): TGTGCCAGCAGCACCCAGACAGGGACCCTCTACGAGCAGTACTTC.

The V call is TRBV2, the J call TRBJ2-3; 9 nucleotides align to TRBD2. The CDR3 runs 17 residues. J lost 5 bases, V lost 3 bases, and 12 bases had no gene match. Germline V gives CDR1 SNHLY, CDR2 FYNNEI. For the CDR3, the DNA is TGTGCCAGCAGTGAGTCGTTTGCGGGGGGGCTTCAAGATACGCAGTATTTT. This translates into CASSESFAGGLQDTQYF.

This clone was found once. This chain links TRBV19 with TRBJ2-5, with unresolved D. Germline CDR1 reads LNHDA; CDR2 reads SQIVND (reference sequence). This CDR3 has 16 residues. V was trimmed by 9 bases and J by 0 bases, leaving 20 bases between them. The CDR3 loop reads CASRPSRSSYQETQYF. The CDR3 DNA sequence: TGTGCCAGCCGACCCTCCAGGTCCTCGTACCAAGAGACCCAGTACTTC.

For this clone: The junction departs from the called germline gene at one end, perhaps through a read error. Different DNA sequences within this sample yield the same CDR3. The CDR3 loop reads CASSPGTGGSYEQYF. CDR3 sequence (DNA): TGTGCCAGCAGTCCCGGGACAGGAGGTTCCTACGAGCAATACTTC. The rearrangement links TRBV7-9 to TRBJ2-7; TRBD1 matches 8 bases. Germline lookup yields CDR1 SEHNR and CDR2 FQNEAQ (reference sequence). The CDR3 totals 15 residues.

This chain uses TRBV5-5 with TRBJ2-4, with a tentative D call TRBD1 (5 bases). Deletions cut 2 bases from V and 6 bases from J, with 15 bases between. Per the germline V gene, CDR1 is SGHKS and CDR2 is YYEKEE (reference sequence). This CDR3 contains 15 residues. CDR3 DNA: TGTGCCAGCAGCTTCGAAGCCGACAGTTTAAACATTCAGTACTTC. This translates into CASSFEADSLNIQYF.

The rearrangement joins TRBV29-1 to TRBJ2-3, with 7 bases identical to TRBD2. Per the germline V gene, CDR1 is SQVTM and CDR2 is ANQGSEA. V lost 4 bases and J lost 0; bases outside the gene matches: 4. The CDR3 is made up of 14 amino acids. The CDR3 bases are TGCAGCGTTGGGCTAGCGGTAAGCACAGATACGCAGTATTTT. Residues: CSVGLAVSTDTQYF.

This chain links TRBV28 with TRBJ2-6; the D gene is possibly TRBD2 (6 bases). The CDR3 length is 18 residues. Germline V gene lookup returns CDR1 MDHEN and CDR2 SYDVKM. The germline V and J ends were trimmed by 8 bases and 3 bases, with 23 bases remaining between them. The CDR3 DNA follows: TGTGCCAGCCGTTCCCCGGGGTGGCGGGGAGGTGGGGCCAACGTCCTGACTTTC. The encoded protein is CASRSPGWRGGGANVLTF.

The J gene is TRBJ2-7, the V gene TRBV15, with D unclear. V was cut by 0 bases and J by 7 bases, with 10 bases left in between. This CDR3 has 13 amino acids. Per germline, CDR1 LNHNV and CDR2 YYDKDF (reference sequence). For the CDR3, the DNA is TGTGCCACCAGCAGAGATCTGGTTACAGAGCAGTACTTC. Protein product: CATSRDLVTEQYF.

The rearrangement joins TRBV7-2 to TRBJ2-1; D perhaps matches TRBD2 (5 bases). Germline-derived CDR1 and CDR2 are SGHTA and FQGNSA. The CDR3 is 13 residues long. Trimming shortened V by 5 bases and J by 7 bases, and 12 bases separated the two germline ends. CDR3 in amino acids: CASSPGRENEQFF. The CDR3, as DNA: TGTGCCAGCAGCCCCGGACGGGAAAATGAGCAGTTCTTC.

This clone has a handful of counts. V usage is TRBV28 and J usage is TRBJ2-5; 9 bases match TRBD2. The CDR3 is made up of 17 amino acids. J was trimmed by 1 base and V by 6 bases; bases with no gene match: 12. The germline V gene has CDR1 MDHEN and CDR2 SYDVKM. The CDR3 DNA follows: TGTGCCAGCAGCACCTCCCCTCTAGCGGGGCTCCAAGAGACCCAGTACTTC. It yields the protein CASSTSPLAGLQETQYF.